This T cell receptor beta chain was observed in a study of Ad26.COV2.S vaccination and SARS-CoV-2 variants. Study findings and constraints: Vaccine and placebo recipients had comparable breadth of non-spike TCRs.

Germline loops: CDR1 MGHRA, CDR2 YSYEKL. Trimming stripped 0 bases from V and 1 base from J, with 8 bases between. CDR3 size: 15 residues. Note on this clone: Its matching antigen is unknown.

Sequencing was performed with immunoSEQ multiplex PCR; in TCRdb, only in-frame clones are kept and a portion is missing. The profile shows under 400,000 clones, around 86% of them singletons. The treatment denotes: some 20 received Ad26.COV2.S at low or high dose, single or two shots; roughly 5 received placebo; per-sample allocation not given. Samples analyzed were those drawn on day 63 after the first vaccine or placebo injection. Specimen: peripheral blood, collected in a trial of Ad26.COV2.S vaccine versus placebo. This clonotype was sampled from a person aged 18-60 years who received the Ad26.COV2.S COVID-19 vaccine or a placebo. The rearrangement links TRBV4-1 to TRBJ2-3; D might be TRBD1 (5 bases). CDR3 coding DNA: TGCGCCAGCAGCCAAGAGCAGGGTGGCACAGATACGCAGTATTTT. Protein: CASSQEQGGTDTQYF.